Listed here is a single TCR beta chain. Its matching antigen is unknown. This CDR3 is also generated by other DNA sequences in the sample. The sample originates from a study of cytomegalovirus exposure and HLA in healthy donors. General study findings and limits: In vitro, a few CMV-associated chains proved specific for CMV antigens. Highly shared sequence variants in one cluster were likely a sequencing artifact. What a later analysis showed was that several of the most significant clusters appeared linked to common viral pathogens.

This CDR3 comprises 16 residues. Germline V lookup: CDR1 SGDLS, CDR2 YYNGEE. V lost 0 bases and J lost 5; bases outside the gene matches: 6. The PCR had 60 Vbeta and 13 Jbeta primers. Using immunoSEQ multiplex PCR, the repertoire was profiled, and TCRdb retains in-frame clones only, with some absent. The sample holds under 150,000 clones, around a tenth seen once. V usage is TRBV9 and J usage is TRBJ2-2, with 8 nucleotides matching TRBD2. The origin of this receptor is a male donor in good health and CMV-seronegative. Source material: PBMCs. In nucleotides, the CDR3 is TGTGCCAGCAGCGTAGAGGCGGGAGGACGGACCGGGGAGCTGTTTTTT. Protein sequence: CASSVEAGGRTGELFF.